This passage covers 24 T cell receptor beta chains from one sample sequenced in a study of OX40 agonist ivuxolimab in advanced cancers. Method: immunoSEQ multiplex PCR; TCRdb's copy keeps in-frame clones and lacks some. Found here are more than 75,000 clones, around nine tenths of them singletons; the top ten hold over 0.35%. The sample in question was CD4+ or CD8+ T cells sorted from blood, obtained in a trial of the OX40 agonist ivuxolimab. The receptors here all came from an adult with an advanced solid tumor such as melanoma, head and neck, liver or kidney cancer.

The V gene is TRBV6-5, the J gene TRBJ2-3, with D unresolved. Germline-derived CDR1 and CDR2 are MNHEY and SVGAGI. Between the trimmed V and J ends, which lost 4 bases and 4 bases, there was a span of 12 bases. CDR3 length equals 14 residues. This CDR3 reads CASSSGHSADTQYF. For the CDR3, the DNA is TGTGCCAGCAGTTCAGGTCACTCAGCAGATACGCAGTATTTT.

The chain employs TRBV14 and TRBJ1-1; D ambiguous. The length of the CDR3 is 13 residues. From germline, CDR1 is SGHDN and CDR2 FVKESK. Trimming left V 0 bases short and J 2 bases short, with 4 bases between. The DNA of the CDR3 is TGTGCCAGCAGCCAAGATCGTAACACTGAAGCTTTCTTT. Translation gives CASSQDRNTEAFF.

V gene TRBV6-1 combines with J gene TRBJ2-5, with D hard to call. Germline CDR1 MNHNS, CDR2 SASEGT. V was shortened by 1 base and J by 1 base, with 4 bases between the two germline ends. The CDR3 extends over 13 amino acids. The DNA for the CDR3 is TGTGCCAGCAGTGAAGGGGTCCAAGAGACCCAGTACTTC. Protein: CASSEGVQETQYF.

This clone has only a few counts. The gene calls are TRBV6-6 and TRBJ2-2; the D gene is possibly TRBD2 (6 bases). Per the germline V gene, CDR1 is MNHNY and CDR2 is SVGAGI (reference sequence). The CDR3 totals 15 residues. The V and J ends lost 8 bases and 4 bases respectively, with 17 bases between them. CDR3 region: CASFRGRRGTGELFF. The CDR3 DNA reads as TGTGCCAGCTTCCGAGGGAGGCGGGGCACCGGGGAGCTGTTTTTT.

The count of this clone is one. This sequence joins TRBV6-5 and TRBJ2-1, with D maybe TRBD1 (5 bases). This CDR3 is 14 amino acids long. The germline CDR1 and CDR2 sequences are MNHEY and SVGAGI. V lost 2 bases and J 6 bases, leaving 11 bases between the germline ends. The CDR3 region has the DNA TGTGCCAGCAGTTACAGGGGAACCATCAATGAGCAGTTCTTC. It specifies CASSYRGTINEQFF.

This chain uses TRBV14 with TRBJ2-3; D unresolved. This CDR3 is 13 amino acids long. V lost 4 bases to trimming and J lost 6 bases, with 11 bases between them. The germline CDR1 and CDR2 sequences are SGHDN and FVKESK. The CDR3 loop is CASSPRTRDTQYF. The CDR3 DNA reads TGTGCCAGCAGCCCCAGGACCAGGGATACGCAGTATTTT.

This clone was seen once. CDR3 in DNA: TGTGCCAGCAGTTTAGAATTAGCGGGAGGACCTGAGACCCAGTACTTC. Protein: CASSLELAGGPETQYF. The chain has TRBV27 and TRBJ2-5; 10 bases align to TRBD2. Germline trimming cut 2 bases from V and 5 bases from J; bases unmatched to any gene: 8. Germline lookup yields CDR1 MNHEY and CDR2 SMNVEV (reference sequence). This CDR3 is 16 amino acids long.

The count of this clone is one. As DNA, the CDR3 is TGTGCTAGTGGCCCCAATCTGACAGTCAGCAATCAGCCCCAGCATTTT. This sequence encodes CASGPNLTVSNQPQHF. This rearrangement joins TRBV12-5 to TRBJ1-5; D is possibly TRBD1 (5 bases). CDR1 and CDR2 (germline): LGHNT, FRNRAP. V lost 6 bases, J lost 1 base, and 16 bases lay in between. The CDR3 runs to 16 residues.

The chain has TRBV14 and TRBJ2-7; 8 bases agree with TRBD1. Germline CDR1 is SGHDN and CDR2 is FVKESK. CDR3 size: 13 residues. V lost 5 bases to trimming and J lost 4 bases; unmatched junction nucleotides: 4. Here the CDR3 reads CASSSYRGYEQYF. CDR3 sequence (DNA): TGTGCCAGCAGCAGCTACAGGGGGTACGAGCAGTACTTC.

The chain recombines TRBV5-5 with TRBJ2-2; D gene uncertain. The CDR3 has 17 amino acids. Looked up from germline, CDR1 is SGHKS and CDR2 is YYEKEE (reference sequence). V was clipped by 0 bases and J by 4 bases, with 16 bases between them. CDR3 amino acids: CASSLATRQSTTGELFF. The CDR3 DNA reads as TGTGCCAGCAGCTTGGCCACGCGACAAAGTACCACCGGGGAGCTGTTTTTT.

The chain recombines TRBV7-8 with TRBJ1-1, with a weak D call TRBD1 (6 bases). V dropped 5 bases and J dropped 1 base, with 11 bases sitting between them. The CDR3 is 14 amino acids. Looked up from germline, CDR1 is SGHVS and CDR2 is FQNEAQ. Here the CDR3 DNA reads TGTGCCAGCAGCCCGGGACACCAGAACACTGAAGCTTTCTTT. Encoded protein: CASSPGHQNTEAFF.

The chain uses TRBV19 and TRBJ2-3; 11 bases align to TRBD2. In germline, CDR1 is LNHDA, CDR2 SQIVND (reference sequence). V was clipped by 5 bases and J by 6 bases; unmatched bases: 7. The CDR3 runs 15 residues. DNA of the CDR3: TGTGCCAGTAGTCCAATAGCGGGAGGGCTGGATACGCAGTATTTT. Its translation is CASSPIAGGLDTQYF.

V is TRBV6-6 and J is TRBJ2-7; 9 bases line up with TRBD2. Germline V gene lookup returns CDR1 MNHNY and CDR2 SVGAGI (reference sequence). The CDR3 totals 15 residues. V lost 2 bases and J lost 0; bases outside the gene matches: 2. The CDR3 coding sequence is TGTGCCAGCAGTTACCCTAGCGGGAACTCCTACGAGCAGTACTTC. Protein product: CASSYPSGNSYEQYF.

The V gene is TRBV29-1, the J gene TRBJ2-7, with 11 bases aligning to TRBD1. V trimming: 7 bases; J trimming: 2 bases; junction bases outside the gene matches: 4. CDR1 and CDR2 (germline): SQVTM, ANQGSEA. The CDR3 length is 13 residues. The CDR3 here is CSAWGQGAYEQYF. The CDR3 DNA reads as TGCAGCGCCTGGGGACAGGGGGCCTACGAGCAGTACTTC.

V usage is TRBV10-3 and J usage is TRBJ2-3, with 8 bases fitting TRBD1. Germline V gene sequence: CDR1 ENHRY, CDR2 SYGVKD. This CDR3 contains 13 residues. Trimming at V came to 4 bases and at J to 7 bases, leaving 4 bases not matched to a gene. The CDR3 is CAISATGDYTQYF. For the CDR3, the DNA is TGTGCCATCAGTGCGACAGGGGATTATACGCAGTATTTT.

CDR3 in DNA: TGTGCCAGCAGTCGCCCCCGACTAGCGGCGAACACCGGGGAGCTGTTTTTT. Amino acid sequence: CASSRPRLAANTGELFF. The chain couples TRBV28 to TRBJ2-2, with TRBD2 identical over 9 bases. Germline V gives CDR1 MDHEN, CDR2 SYDVKM. V lost 5 bases and J lost 0; bases outside the gene matches: 7. CDR3 length: 17 residues.

The chain uses TRBV7-6 and TRBJ2-7; D may be TRBD2 (6 bases). Trimming removed 5 bases at V and 3 bases at J, with 20 bases between. The germline CDR1 and CDR2 sequences are SGHVS and FNYEAQ. CDR3 length equals 16 residues. This chain's CDR3 is CASSPRYGGNGYEQYF. DNA for the CDR3: TGTGCCAGCAGCCCCAGGTACGGCGGGAATGGCTACGAGCAGTACTTC.

This rearrangement joins TRBV5-1 to TRBJ1-1; TRBD1 might be the D (5 bases). The CDR3 runs to 15 residues. Germline V gene lookup returns CDR1 SGHRS and CDR2 YFSETQ. Trimming cost V 0 bases and J 4 bases, with 13 bases left between them. CDR3 DNA sequence: TGCGCCAGCAGCTTGGGTGCGGGCGGGGGCACTGAAGCTTTCTTT. This translates into CASSLGAGGGTEAFF.

The V gene is TRBV27, the J gene TRBJ2-7; TRBD2 matches at 9 bases. The V gene's germline CDR1 is MNHEY and CDR2 SMNVEV (reference sequence). J was trimmed by 4 bases and V by 2 bases; bases with no gene match: 9. This CDR3 is 16 amino acids long. The CDR3 DNA reads as TGTGCCAGCAGTTTAGACTCTCGCGGGGGGGATTACGAGCAGTACTTC. Amino acids: CASSLDSRGGDYEQYF.

V is TRBV5-4 and J is TRBJ2-5, with 11 nucleotides matching TRBD2. The ends lost 8 bases at V and 2 bases at J; junction bases unmatched: 8. Germline values: CDR1 SGHNT, CDR2 YYREEE (reference sequence). The CDR3 totals 15 residues. The CDR3 spells CASKLGLAVQETQYF. CDR3 coding DNA: TGTGCCAGTAAGCTGGGACTAGCGGTACAAGAGACCCAGTACTTC.

V and J are TRBV19 and TRBJ1-1; no reliable D call. V gave up 3 bases and J gave up 1 base, with 9 bases separating them. CDR1 LNHDA and CDR2 SQIVND come from the germline V gene (reference sequence). The CDR3 loop spans 14 amino acids. The CDR3 nucleotides read TGTGCCAGTAGTATTAAGGTCAGGAACACTGAAGCTTTCTTT. Translated, it gives CASSIKVRNTEAFF.

The genes are TRBV5-1 and TRBJ2-5; D not resolved. V gave up 4 bases and J gave up 2 bases, with 9 bases separating them. Germline V lookup: CDR1 SGHRS, CDR2 YFSETQ. This CDR3 is built from 13 residues. Written as DNA, the CDR3 is TGCGCCAGCAGCGGGGAAGCGCAAGAGACCCAGTACTTC. This codes for CASSGEAQETQYF.

J is TRBJ1-1 and V is TRBV2; D not certain. Germline assignment: CDR1 SNHLY and CDR2 FYNNEI. The CDR3 is made up of 10 amino acids. V lost 3 bases, J lost 11 bases, and 7 bases lay in between. This CDR3 reads CASSEVLAFF. Written as DNA, the CDR3 is TGTGCCAGCAGTGAGGTCCTGGCTTTCTTT. The entire variable domain, with the rest obtained from reference TRBV2 and TRBJ1-1, is as follows: EPEVTQTPSHQVTQMGQEVILRCVPISNHLYFYWYRQILGQKVEFLVSFYNNEISEKSEIFDDQFSVERPDGSNFTLKIRSTKLEDSAMYFCASSEVLAFFGQGTRLTVV.

This clone was seen a single time. The J gene is TRBJ2-1, the V gene TRBV6-5; 11 bases map to TRBD2. This CDR3 has 15 amino acids. V was clipped by 6 bases and J by 4 bases; unmatched bases: 5. From germline, CDR1 is MNHEY and CDR2 SVGAGI. CDR3: CASSETSGIYNEQFF. The DNA for the CDR3 is TGTGCCAGCAGCGAGACTAGCGGGATTTACAATGAGCAGTTCTTC.